Only a few counts were recorded for the clone carrying this TCR beta chain. Measured with immunoSEQ multiplex PCR; TCRdb has only the in-frame clones, and not every one. The sample includes 52,000 or so clones, under 90% seen only once; the top ten take 25% to 30%. Germline CDR1 SEHNR, CDR2 FQNEAQ (reference sequence). The CDR3 spans 16 residues. V shed 6 bases and J 2 bases; nucleotides not matched to a gene: 5. The data are from a study of blood T cell repertoires in COVID-19. Study at large: Sources were T cells, B-cell-depleted T cells, or PBMCs; the material itself was cDNA or gDNA.

The receptor's source is a human donor in a cohort sampled during active COVID-19. The sequenced sample was peripheral blood. The chain uses TRBV7-9 and TRBJ2-5; TRBD2 matches 14 bases. CDR3 residues: CASRRGLAGVQETQYF. CDR3 DNA sequence: TGTGCCAGCAGAAGGGGACTAGCGGGGGTGCAAGAGACCCAGTACTTC.